A selection of T cell receptor beta chains follows, all from one sample in a study of patients and donors after allogeneic stem cell transplantation. One entry per CDR3 protein, called by TCRdb with MiXCR from the RT-PCR reads. The sample contains 150,000 to 250,000 distinct CDR3 sequences, less than 45% of which appear only once. The sequenced sample was blood, either unsorted or a sorted T cell fraction (not recorded which). The receptor source for this set is a human donor who was either an allogeneic HSCT recipient or a stem cell or donor lymphocyte infusion donor (not recorded which). It is not recorded whose cells these are; they may come from a transplant donor. The CDR3 runs from the conserved cysteine through the conserved F or W. Each record gives: V gene, clone size, D gene, J gene, CDR3 DNA, CDR3 protein. A D gene is named only where the DNA matches it firmly. Clone size is given for some rows only: seen once, a few or many times, or a class if the clone is expanded.

>TRBV6-6|.|.|TRBJ1-2
TGTGCCAGCAGGGGAAATGGCTACACCTTC
CASRGNGYTF
>TRBV6-5|.|.|TRBJ1-2
TGTGCCAGCAATACGTTTAGGGCTAACTATGGCTACACCTTC
CASNTFRANYGYTF
>TRBV4-3|.|.|TRBJ2-1
TGCGCCAGCAGCCAGAACACCGGGACATCCCTCTACAATGAGCAGTTCTTC
CASSQNTGTSLYNEQFF
>TRBV4-1|.|TRBD2|TRBJ2-3
TGCGCCAGCAGCCAAGGACTAGCGGGAGTTGGAGATACGCAGTATTTT
CASSQGLAGVGDTQYF
>TRBV12-3/TRBV12-4|few|.|TRBJ1-1
TGTGCCAGCATGAGTGGGCAGACTAACACTGAAGCTTTCTTT
CASMSGQTNTEAFF
>TRBV7-9|.|.|TRBJ1-1
TGTGCCAGCAGATCGGGGTCTGGTAGCACTGAAGCTTTCTTT
CASRSGSGSTEAFF
>TRBV6-2/TRBV6-3|.|TRBD2|TRBJ2-2
TGTGCCAGCAGCGCGGGGGCCGGGGAGCTGTTTTTT
CASSAGAGELFF
>TRBV5-4|few|TRBD1|TRBJ1-1
TGTGCCAGCAGATCACAACGGGACAGGGTTATGAACACTGAAGCTTTCTTT
CASRSQRDRVMNTEAFF
>TRBV12-3/TRBV12-4|.|TRBD1|TRBJ2-7
TGTGCCAGCAGCCCGACAGGGCAGGTGGACTACGAGCAGTACTTC
CASSPTGQVDYEQYF
>TRBV20-1|few|.|TRBJ2-7
TGCAGTGCTAGACGGACCGCTCGTACCTACGAGCAGTACTTC
CSARRTARTYEQYF
>TRBV12-3/TRBV12-4|.|.|TRBJ1-2
TGTGCCAACGGGAGGGACCATGGCTACACCTTC
CANGRDHGYTF